This is a list of T cell receptor beta chains from one sample in a study of cytomegalovirus exposure and HLA in healthy donors. TCRdb keeps only in-frame clones here, not all; method: immunoSEQ multiplex PCR. Found here are 170,000 or so clones, 80% of them singletons; the top ten hold about 0.63%. The sequencing input was PBMCs. Receptors originate from a boy aged 5-17 years in good health and CMV-seronegative. CDR3s include the opening cysteine and the closing phenylalanine or tryptophan. The order of the fields is J gene, V gene, D gene, CDR3 DNA, CDR3 protein. The D gene is left open where the match is weak.

J: TRBJ2-1; V: TRBV10-3; D: TRBD2; DNA: TGTGCCATCAGTGAGGGGGCGGGGGATTTCAATGAGCAGTTCTTC; CDR3: CAISEGAGDFNEQFF
J: TRBJ1-3; V: TRBV5-6; D: .; DNA: TGTGCCAGCAGCCTTCGCGTCTCCGCCCGCCTAAACACCATATATTTT; CDR3: CASSLRVSARLNTIYF
J: TRBJ2-1; V: TRBV7-2; D: TRBD2; DNA: TGTGCCAGCAGCTCGGAGCGGGGGGGCGTTGTGTTCTTC; CDR3: CASSSERGGVVFF
J: TRBJ2-3; V: TRBV7-2; D: TRBD2; DNA: TGTGCCAGCAGCTTAATAGCGCGGGAGGGAGGTACGCAGTATTTT; CDR3: CASSLIAREGGTQYF
J: TRBJ2-1; V: TRBV2; D: TRBD2; DNA: TGTGCCAGCAGTTTACTAGCGGTTGAGCAGTTCTTC; CDR3: CASSLLAVEQFF
J: TRBJ2-3; V: TRBV19; D: TRBD2; DNA: TGTGCCAGTAGTTTCAAGACTAGCGGGAGTACAGATACGCAGTATTTT; CDR3: CASSFKTSGSTDTQYF
J: TRBJ1-1; V: TRBV2; D: .; DNA: TGTGCCATCCAAAGAGTGGTTTTTAGTCCAGGGAACACTGAAGCTTTCTTT; CDR3: CAIQRVVFSPGNTEAFF
J: TRBJ1-6; V: TRBV30; D: .; DNA: TGTGCCTGGGATTTGGGGCAGTTTTATAATTCCCCCCTCCACTTT; CDR3: CAWDLGQFYNSPLHF
J: TRBJ2-2; V: TRBV14; D: TRBD2; DNA: TGTGCCAGCAGCCAGGGACTAGCGGGAGCCCTCGGCACCGGGGAGCTGTTTTTT; CDR3: CASSQGLAGALGTGELFF
J: TRBJ2-1; V: TRBV19; D: TRBD2; DNA: TGTGCCAGTAGTCCACTGAGGACTAGCGGGAGGGATGAGCAGTTCTTC; CDR3: CASSPLRTSGRDEQFF
J: TRBJ2-1; V: TRBV5-1; D: TRBD1; DNA: TGCGCCAGCAGCTTGATACAGGGGGGTGAGCAGTTCTTC; CDR3: CASSLIQGGEQFF
J: TRBJ2-1; V: TRBV7-9; D: .; DNA: TGTTCCAGCAGTTGGCTTAATGAGCAGTTCTTC; CDR3: CSSSWLNEQFF
J: TRBJ1-5; V: TRBV5-8; D: TRBD1; DNA: TGTGCCAGCAGCCCTGGACAGGTCAATCAGCCCCAGCATTTT; CDR3: CASSPGQVNQPQHF
J: TRBJ2-1; V: TRBV29-1; D: .; DNA: TGCAGCGTTGAAGATCTCGTCTTGGGAGCTACAAATGAGCAGTTCTTC; CDR3: CSVEDLVLGATNEQFF
J: TRBJ1-2; V: TRBV7-9; D: .; DNA: TGTGCCAGCAGCTTAGATATCTACTACACCTTC; CDR3: CASSLDIYYTF
J: TRBJ2-1; V: TRBV5-1; D: TRBD1; DNA: TGCGCCAGCAGCTTCGAGGGACAGGGGGGGAATGAGCAGTTCTTC; CDR3: CASSFEGQGGNEQFF
J: TRBJ2-1; V: TRBV5-4; D: .; DNA: TGTGCCAGCAGCCCAGAGGTTTACAATGAGCAGTTCTTC; CDR3: CASSPEVYNEQFF
J: TRBJ1-2; V: TRBV11-2; D: TRBD1; DNA: TGTGCCAGCAGCCGAGTCGCAGGGGGCCAAAATGGCTACACCTTC; CDR3: CASSRVAGGQNGYTF
J: TRBJ2-6; V: TRBV19; D: .; DNA: TGTGCCAGTAGGAATACAGGGCTGGCTCCCGGGGCCAACGTCCTGACTTTC; CDR3: CASRNTGLAPGANVLTF
J: TRBJ1-1; V: TRBV6-5; D: .; DNA: TGTGCCAGCAGTTACTCATGGGAGGGAGACACTGAAGCTTTCTTT; CDR3: CASSYSWEGDTEAFF
J: TRBJ1-6; V: TRBV5-1; D: .; DNA: TGCGCCAGCAGCTTGGCCCAAAATTCACCCCTCCACTTT; CDR3: CASSLAQNSPLHF
J: TRBJ2-2; V: TRBV7-9; D: .; DNA: TGTGCCACCACGCCCTGGGGAGACACCGGGGAGCTGTTTTTT; CDR3: CATTPWGDTGELFF